This TCR beta chain originates from a study of siplizumab effects on memory and regulatory T cells (dated by TCRdb to about 2019). With regard to the full study: The study examined how the anti-CD2 antibody siplizumab affects alloreactive T-cell subsets in allogeneic mixed lymphocyte reactions built from human PBMCs.

The V end loses 5 bases and the J end loses 3 bases, and a stretch of 16 bases separates them. As encoded in the germline V gene (reference sequence), CDR1 is MNHEY while CDR2 is SMNVEV. From cysteine to phenylalanine, the CDR3 is 15 amino acids long. CDR3 DNA only is kept here, 45 bases in frame from base 1. Library prep was done by the immunoSEQ multiplex PCR assay. Around 100,000 TCR templates per sample were assayed by the deep sequencing platform. Genomic DNA extracted from sorted T cells was used for TCRbeta CDR3 sequencing. The study's processing was this. The R programming language was used for the clonal analysis of the TCRbeta CDR3 data. Comparing unstimulated samples against CFSE-low samples taken after the reaction was how alloreactive CD4+ and CD8+ clones were defined. Regulatory or non-regulatory origin was assigned to alloreactive CD4+ clones by matching of sequences to sorted unstimulated Treg and non-Treg repertoires. TCRdb took over this immuneACCESS table, retaining in-frame rearrangements with V and J assigned. Such tables are incomplete; in checked studies, under half of the missing clones stem from an unresolved V gene, and the remainder is unexplained. V, J and clone size reflect that table, while D and trimming were determined from the DNA. This sample holds about 120,000 clones; around 93% were observed only once. In total, the top ten clones hold around 0.16% of the sample.

This clone was detected only a few times. The antigen this receptor binds is unknown. Base quality data are lacking; no much larger clone is found one base away. Findings and caveats that apply to the study as a whole: Whether proliferating Tregs from siplizumab cultures actually had suppressive function was not functionally confirmed. Compared with memory T cells, unstimulated naive T cells appeared more diverse, and naive cells seemed to make a substantial contribution to the alloresponse. Siplizumab significantly reduced the cumulative frequency of alloreactive sequences traceable to unstimulated CD4+ memory T cells. Roughly 75-97% of proliferating CD4+ or CD8+ clones could not be assigned a naive or memory phenotype. Of the alloreactive CD4+ clones that could be mapped, the Treg-derived share averaged about 63% with siplizumab compared with under 35% in control reactions. Because sequences at frequencies below about 10^-5 were poorly captured, only a minor fraction of alloreactive clones could be mapped back to unstimulated subsets.

Sorted unstimulated T cells and proliferating T cells recovered from mixed lymphocyte reactions underwent TCRbeta CDR3 sequencing. Fresh whole blood from approximately ten HLA-typed healthy donors was used to isolate PBMCs. To map where alloreactive clones came from, CD4+ non-regulatory T cells in the unstimulated state were FACS-sorted. The sequence was obtained from a human donor in good health. Sequencing was done on a sample of non-Treg CD4+ T cells sorted from blood. Sample cell subset or site, as interpreted from the label and publication: FACS-sorted unstimulated CD4+ non-regulatory T cells. The chain is encoded by TRBV27 joined to TRBJ2-5, and TRBD2 may be the D gene, going by 6 matching bases. The CDR3 loop reads CASSPRGGAEETQYF. The DNA reads TGTGCCAGCAGTCCCCGCGGAGGGGCGGAAGAGACCCAGTACTTC.